This is a list of T cell receptor beta chains from one sample in a study of cytomegalovirus exposure and HLA in healthy donors. Measured with immunoSEQ multiplex PCR; TCRdb has only the in-frame clones, and not every one. The sample contains 170,000 or so clones, about 73% of which appear only once. The material sequenced was PBMCs. The receptor source for this set is a woman in her forties or fifties in good health and CMV-seropositive. The CDR3 runs from the conserved cysteine through the conserved F or W. Fields, in order: D gene, J gene, clone size, V gene, CDR3 protein, CDR3 DNA. A D gene is named only where the DNA matches it firmly. Some rows have no size entry. The others give once, few or many, or a class for an expanded clone.

>TRBD2|TRBJ2-1|few|TRBV19
CASTGTSGGHHYNEQFF
TGTGCCAGTACCGGGACTAGCGGGGGGCATCACTACAATGAGCAGTTCTTC
>-|TRBJ1-3|-|TRBV5-8
CASSLNWWSGVTIYF
TGTGCCAGCAGCTTGAATTGGTGGTCCGGTGTGACCATATATTTT
>-|TRBJ2-1|few|TRBV7-3
CASSPPGKGEQFF
TGTGCCAGCAGCCCTCCAGGGAAAGGTGAGCAGTTCTTC
>-|TRBJ2-1|-|TRBV7-9
CASSPGQHNEQFF
TGTGCCAGCAGCCCCGGACAACACAATGAGCAGTTCTTC
>-|TRBJ1-1|-|TRBV6-5
CASSLPGTEAFF
TGTGCCAGCAGTCTCCCGGGCACTGAAGCTTTCTTT
>TRBD1|TRBJ1-4|-|TRBV5-1
CASSPTGNGEKLFF
TGCGCCAGCAGCCCGACAGGGAACGGAGAAAAACTGTTTTTT
>TRBD1|TRBJ1-1|once|TRBV19
CASSRVGGTGGTEAFF
TGTGCCAGTAGTCGCGTGGGAGGGACAGGGGGCACTGAAGCTTTCTTT
>-|TRBJ2-5|-|TRBV27
CASSLWGGLETQYF
TGTGCCAGCAGTTTATGGGGGGGGCTAGAGACCCAGTACTTC
>-|TRBJ2-7|-|TRBV5-8
CASTSPGLVSYEQYF
TGTGCCAGCACCTCCCCGGGACTGGTCTCCTACGAGCAGTACTTC
>TRBD1|TRBJ2-7|-|TRBV2
CASSEGQGASYEQYF
TGTGCCAGCAGTGAAGGGCAGGGGGCCTCCTACGAGCAGTACTTC
>TRBD1|TRBJ1-1|-|TRBV19
CASSDRQGRGVSEAFF
TGTGCCAGTAGTGACCGACAGGGTAGGGGAGTGTCTGAAGCTTTCTTT
>TRBD1|TRBJ1-4|-|TRBV27
CASSSFRGQATNEKLFF
TGTGCCAGCAGTTCCTTCAGGGGGCAAGCAACTAATGAAAAACTGTTTTTT
>-|TRBJ2-1|-|TRBV7-3
CASSSRDLPYNEQFF
TGTGCCAGCAGCTCTCGGGACTTACCTTACAATGAGCAGTTCTTC
>TRBD1|TRBJ1-6|-|TRBV27
CASSRTTGSANSPLHF
TGTGCCAGCAGCCGTACGACAGGGAGTGCGAATTCACCCCTCCACTTT
>TRBD1|TRBJ1-2|-|TRBV7-9
CASSLKGAEYGYTF
TGTGCCAGCAGCTTAAAGGGGGCTGAGTATGGCTACACCTTC
>-|TRBJ2-7|-|TRBV11-2
CASSLVPYRQVHEQYF
TGTGCCAGCAGCTTAGTCCCTTATCGACAGGTCCACGAGCAGTACTTC
>-|TRBJ1-4|-|TRBV5-6
CASSLGQGTVEKLFF
TGTGCCAGCAGCTTGGGGCAGGGTACAGTTGAAAAACTGTTTTTT
>TRBD2|TRBJ2-1|-|TRBV2
CASTSGFYNEQFF
TGTGCCAGCACTAGCGGCTTCTACAATGAGCAGTTCTTC
>TRBD2|TRBJ2-1|-|TRBV11-1
CASSLGTSGGTYNEQFF
TGTGCCAGCAGCTTAGGGACTAGCGGGGGCACCTACAATGAGCAGTTCTTC
>TRBD1|TRBJ2-7|-|TRBV5-1
CASSPRGPDYEQYF
TGCGCCAGCAGCCCGAGGGGGCCAGACTACGAGCAGTACTTC
>TRBD2|TRBJ2-7|-|TRBV19
CASSPTSGGVYEQYF
TGTGCCAGTAGTCCAACTAGCGGGGGCGTCTACGAGCAGTACTTC
>TRBD1|TRBJ1-4|-|TRBV19
CASSPLDREGEKLFF
TGTGCCAGTAGCCCCCTCGACAGGGAAGGAGAAAAACTGTTTTTT
>TRBD1|TRBJ1-1|-|TRBV29-1
CSASDRTEAFF
TGCAGCGCCTCGGACAGGACTGAAGCTTTCTTT
>-|TRBJ2-7|-|TRBV7-9
CASSLGTAYEQYF
TGTGCCAGCAGCTTAGGGACAGCCTACGAGCAGTACTTC